The T cell receptor (beta chain) described here comes from a study of cytomegalovirus exposure and HLA in healthy donors. This PCR relied on a set of 60 Vbeta primers and 13 Jbeta primers. Using immunoSEQ multiplex PCR, the repertoire was profiled, and TCRdb retains in-frame clones only, with some absent. This table holds about 190,000 clones, about four fifths found once. Germline V CDR1 and CDR2: SGHRS, YFSETQ. Trimming left V 0 bases short and J 3 bases short, with 15 bases between. The CDR3 extends over 16 amino acids. This clonotype was obtained from a woman aged 30 to 39 in good health and CMV-seropositive. What was sequenced was PBMCs. V and J are TRBV5-1 and TRBJ2-5; D is perhaps TRBD2 (6 bases). CDR3 in DNA: TGCGCCAGCAGCTTGGTTGCGGGGAGACTGAAAGAGACCCAGTACTTC. Translated, it gives CASSLVAGRLKETQYF.